The 24 T cell receptor beta chains presented below share a single source sample, sequenced in a study of blood T cell repertoires in COVID-19. Produced via immunoSEQ multiplex PCR; TCRdb's table is partial and in-frame only. In the table there are about 190,000 clones, approximately 84% of which are singletons. Sequenced material: PBMCs or T cells enriched from blood (not recorded which). These receptors all come from a woman in her 30s who had recovered from COVID-19.

This clone was counted many times. V usage is TRBV6-5 and J usage is TRBJ2-3, with D tentatively TRBD1 (6 bases). CDR3 length: 13 amino acids. The germline V gene has CDR1 MNHEY and CDR2 SVGAGI. V lost 6 bases to trimming and J lost 3 bases, with 10 bases between them. The CDR3: CASSITGTDTQYF. In DNA, the CDR3 is TGTGCCAGCAGCATAACAGGGACAGATACGCAGTATTTT.

This chain connects TRBV4-2 to TRBJ1-5; 8 bases agree with TRBD1. This CDR3 spans 16 amino acids. Germline V CDR1 and CDR2: LGHNA, YNFKEQ. Trimming took 4 bases from V and 6 from J; bases not matched to a gene: 11. The CDR3 sequence: CASSPTGGQAPQPQHF. Here the CDR3 DNA reads TGTGCCAGCAGCCCCACCGGGGGACAGGCCCCTCAGCCCCAGCATTTT.

V and J are TRBV18 and TRBJ1-2, with 11 positions matching TRBD1. In germline, CDR1 is KGHSH, CDR2 LQKENI. This CDR3 comprises 16 residues. With 3 bases clipped from V and 5 bases from J, the junction kept 8 bases outside the gene matches. CDR3 in DNA: TGTGCCAGCTCACCGCCGACCGGGACAGGGGGTTATGGCTACACCTTC. Protein sequence: CASSPPTGTGGYGYTF.

This clone has only one observation. The V and J genes are TRBV4-1 and TRBJ1-2; 10 bases match TRBD1. The trim removed 1 base at V and 7 bases at J, leaving 6 bases unmatched. The V gene's germline CDR1 is MGHRA and CDR2 YSYEKL. The CDR3 is made up of 15 amino acids. CDR3 sequence: CASSQVFGDRGGYTF. Written as DNA, the CDR3 is TGCGCCAGCAGCCAAGTATTCGGGGACAGGGGTGGCTACACCTTC.

This clone was picked up a small number of times. This chain links TRBV7-2 with TRBJ2-1, with D perhaps matching TRBD2 (5 bases). The V gene lost 5 bases and the J gene lost 0 bases, with 8 bases spanning the gap. Germline V gene lookup returns CDR1 SGHTA and CDR2 FQGNSA. CDR3 size: 14 residues. CDR3 nucleotides: TGTGCCAGCAGCCAGGACTCCTCCTACAATGAGCAGTTCTTC. It yields the protein CASSQDSSYNEQFF.

The genes are TRBV6-6 and TRBJ1-4, with D maybe TRBD1 (5 bases). Looked up from germline, CDR1 is MNHNY and CDR2 is SVGAGI (reference sequence). Trimming removed 0 bases at V and 5 bases at J, with 13 bases between. This CDR3 has 16 residues. The CDR3 region is CASSYSGDRYNEKLFF. CDR3 nucleotide sequence: TGTGCCAGCAGTTACTCCGGCGACAGATACAATGAAAAACTGTTTTTT.

The chain carries TRBV19 and TRBJ1-1, with D possibly TRBD1 on 5 matching bases. V shed 10 bases and J shed 4 bases, with 19 bases lying between them. The CDR3 has 14 amino acids. CDR1 LNHDA and CDR2 SQIVND come from the germline V gene (reference sequence). For the CDR3, the DNA is TGTGCCACCCTGGGGGGAAGCTCGGGCACTGAAGCTTTCTTT. As protein: CATLGGSSGTEAFF.

V and J are TRBV28 and TRBJ1-5; D perhaps matches TRBD1 (5 bases). The CDR3 is made up of 15 amino acids. Looked up from germline, CDR1 is MDHEN and CDR2 is SYDVKM. V was trimmed by 5 bases and J by 4 bases, leaving 15 bases between them. The CDR3 DNA sequence: TGTGCCAGCAGTGACAGTGTAGCTGGGAATCAGCCCCAGCATTTT. As protein: CASSDSVAGNQPQHF.

The gene calls are TRBV6-5 and TRBJ1-6; 7 bases align to TRBD1. CDR1 is MNHEY and CDR2 is SVGAGI in the germline V gene. The ends lost 4 bases at V and 2 bases at J; junction bases unmatched: 5. There are 16 residues in the CDR3. CDR3 amino acids: CASSSRGRAYNSPLHF. The CDR3 DNA reads as TGTGCCAGCAGTTCGAGGGGGCGCGCCTATAATTCACCCCTCCACTTT.

The J gene is TRBJ1-6, the V gene TRBV10-3; TRBD1 matches 7 bases. Germline V lookup: CDR1 ENHRY, CDR2 SYGVKD. This CDR3 contains 12 residues. Germline trimming cut 8 bases from V and 9 bases from J; bases unmatched to any gene: 4. The CDR3 region has the DNA TGTGCCATCCAGGGGGTGAGTTCACCCCTCCACTTT. Translating it yields CAIQGVSSPLHF.

This clone was observed a single time. V and J are TRBV19 and TRBJ1-1; no clear D gene. The CDR3 has 15 residues. The germline V gene has CDR1 LNHDA and CDR2 SQIVND (reference sequence). Trimming removed 3 bases at V and 1 base at J, with 12 bases between. In DNA, the CDR3 is TGTGCCAGTAGTATTTCGGTTCTCCCGAACACTGAAGCTTTCTTT. Translating gives CASSISVLPNTEAFF.

Concerning this clone: Because the CDR3's place on the DNA is in doubt, the DNA is left out and the CDR3 is given as listed by TCRdb. CDR3 sequence: CASSSSERGDSPLHF. V is TRBV6-4 and J is TRBJ1-6. The CDR3 extends over 15 residues, inclusive of both ends. CDR1 MRHNA and CDR2 SNTAGT come from the germline V gene.

The rearrangement links TRBV11-2 to TRBJ2-1; 8 positions agree with TRBD2. This CDR3 region has 18 residues. Germline V CDR1 and CDR2: SGHAT, FQNNGV. After removal of 4 bases from V and 0 bases from J, the junction contained 11 bases not matched to a gene. The CDR3, as DNA: TGTGCCAGCAGCTCCCCGGGGATAGCGGGGAGCTCCTACAATGAGCAGTTCTTC. Its translation is CASSSPGIAGSSYNEQFF.

This sequence joins TRBV27 and TRBJ2-7; D might be TRBD1 (6 bases). Germline CDR1 MNHEY, CDR2 SMNVEV (reference sequence). V was clipped by 5 bases and J by 4 bases, with 6 bases between them. This CDR3 has 11 amino acids. CDR3 amino acids: CASSQGYEQYF. Written as DNA, the CDR3 is TGTGCCAGCAGTCAGGGGTACGAGCAGTACTTC.

This clone was detected once. The genes are TRBV7-6 and TRBJ1-4, with TRBD1 as a possible D gene (5 bases). The CDR3 has 15 amino acids. The ends were cut back, 2 bases at V and 3 bases at J, with 10 bases in the middle. The germline V gene has CDR1 SGHVS and CDR2 FNYEAQ. This CDR3 is CASSLTGGANEKLFF. The CDR3 coding sequence is TGTGCCAGCAGCTTAACCGGGGGTGCTAATGAAAAACTGTTTTTT.

V is TRBV29-1 and J is TRBJ2-3; 7 positions match TRBD1. V dropped 8 bases and J dropped 0; count of bases not matched to a gene: 14. Germline CDR1 reads SQVTM; CDR2 reads ANQGSEA. This CDR3 has 16 residues. The CDR3 DNA reads TGCAGCACCAGGACAGGCACTATGACTAGCACAGATACGCAGTATTTT. Its protein product is CSTRTGTMTSTDTQYF.

The chain couples TRBV5-1 to TRBJ1-1, with D perhaps matching TRBD1 (6 bases). CDR1 is SGHRS and CDR2 is YFSETQ in the germline V gene. The CDR3 contains 16 residues. V was shortened by 0 bases and J by 4 bases, with 16 bases between the two germline ends. This CDR3 is CASSLGDILGVTEAFF. The CDR3 bases are TGCGCCAGCAGCTTGGGGGACATCCTAGGGGTCACTGAAGCTTTCTTT.

The genes are TRBV29-1 and TRBJ2-3, with TRBD2 matching 8 bases. Germline assignment: CDR1 SQVTM and CDR2 ANQGSEA. The CDR3 is 15 amino acids. The V and J ends lost 7 bases and 4 bases, in that order; junction bases with no gene match: 13. Written as DNA, the CDR3 is TGCAGCGGGAGGGGCTGGGGACTAGGGGCAGATACGCAGTATTTT. The encoded protein is CSGRGWGLGADTQYF.

The genes are TRBV5-1 and TRBJ1-1; D is possibly TRBD1 (6 bases). Germline CDR1 and CDR2: SGHRS and YFSETQ. CDR3 size: 15 residues. The V end was cut by 1 base, the J end by 4 bases, with 14 bases between. Here the CDR3 DNA reads TGCGCCAGCAGCTTGAAGGCAGGGGCGACCACTGAAGCTTTCTTT. Amino acid sequence: CASSLKAGATTEAFF.

This clone was detected once. This rearrangement joins TRBV5-1 to TRBJ2-6, with D possibly being TRBD2 (6 bases). Trimming left V 0 bases short and J 4 bases short, with 8 bases between. The CDR3 length is 15 residues. In germline, CDR1 is SGHRS, CDR2 YFSETQ. CDR3 residues: CASSLDGGGANVLTF. The CDR3 region has the DNA TGCGCCAGCAGCTTGGACGGAGGGGGGGCCAACGTCCTGACTTTC.

V gene TRBV7-2 combines with J gene TRBJ2-7; D perhaps matches TRBD2 (5 bases). Between the trimmed V and J ends, which lost 2 bases and 2 bases, there was a span of 13 bases. The CDR3 covers 15 residues. Germline lookup yields CDR1 SGHTA and CDR2 FQGNSA. The CDR3 here is CASSLSGATTYEQYV. CDR3 coding DNA: TGTGCCAGCAGCTTAAGCGGAGCTACTACCTACGAGCAGTACGTC.

The chain joins TRBV5-6 to TRBJ1-5; 7 nucleotides match TRBD1. Trimming removed 5 bases from V and 2 bases from J; junction bases left unmatched: 10. CDR3 length: 16 residues. The V gene's germline CDR1 is SGHDT and CDR2 YYEEEE. CDR3 nucleotides: TGTGCCAGCAGTCAGACAGGGACGCCAGGCAATCAGCCCCAGCATTTT. Residues: CASSQTGTPGNQPQHF.

This clone has only one observation. The rearrangement joins TRBV6-1 to TRBJ1-5; 8 bases fit TRBD1. The CDR3 extends over 16 amino acids. The germline gives CDR1 MNHNS, CDR2 SASEGT. Losses at the gene ends were 2 bases for V and 3 bases for J; bases not matched to a gene: 6. The CDR3 DNA reads TGTGCCAGCAGTGAAAGGTTGGACAGGGTCAATCAGCCCCAGCATTTT. Amino acid sequence: CASSERLDRVNQPQHF.

The chain joins TRBV5-1 to TRBJ1-4; D unclear. This CDR3 is 13 amino acids long. The germline V gene has CDR1 SGHRS and CDR2 YFSETQ. Trimming removed 4 bases at V and 4 bases at J, with 8 bases between. The DNA of the CDR3 is TGCGCCAGCAGCCCGGAGGGTAATGAAAAACTGTTTTTT. This translates into CASSPEGNEKLFF.